These 2 T cell receptor beta chains came from one sample sequenced in a study of identical twins. TCRdb processed the 5' RACE reads anew with MiXCR; each CDR3 protein has one entry. The repertoire holds about 890,000 distinct CDR3 sequences, with 9% to 15% as singletons. Separately, the same data were catalogued under a study of yellow fever vaccine responses in identical twins.

Sequenced: PBMCs. Every receptor here comes from a young woman in good health.

The gene calls are TRBV3-1 and TRBJ2-5, with 7 bases matching TRBD2. CDR3 size: 16 residues. Germline loops: CDR1 LGHDT, CDR2 YNNKEL (reference sequence). The V segment lost 1 base and the J segment 5 bases; nucleotides outside the gene matches: 10. CDR3: CASSQGVGLAEETQYF. In nucleotides, the CDR3 is TGTGCCAGCAGCCAAGGAGTGGGTCTAGCGGAGGAGACCCAGTACTTC.

The sample holds many counts of this clonotype. This chain uses TRBV20-1 with TRBJ2-7; TRBD1 matches at 8 bases. With 5 bases clipped from V and 2 bases from J, the junction kept 5 bases outside the gene matches. The germline CDR1 and CDR2 sequences are DFQATT and SNEGSKA (reference sequence). There are 13 residues in the CDR3. CDR3 DNA: TGCAGTGCTTCCCGGACAGGGCCCTACGAGCAGTACGTC. Translating it yields CSASRTGPYEQYV.